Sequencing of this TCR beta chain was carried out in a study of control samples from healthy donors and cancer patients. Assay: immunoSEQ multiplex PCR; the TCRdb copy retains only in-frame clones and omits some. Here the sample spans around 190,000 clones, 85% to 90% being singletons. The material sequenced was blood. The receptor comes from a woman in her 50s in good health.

CDR3 sequence reads: CASNSGRGIYGYTF. The CDR3 bases are TGTGCCAGCAACTCGGGACGGGGCATCTATGGCTACACCTTC. This rearrangement joins TRBV28 to TRBJ1-2; D is perhaps TRBD1 (5 bases). The length of the CDR3 is 14 residues. With 7 bases removed from V and 4 bases from J, the gap between germline ends came to 16 bases. Germline V gene data show CDR1 as MDHEN and CDR2 as SYDVKM.